This paragraph covers one T cell receptor (beta chain) sequence. Its antigen is undetermined. Individually, cDNA molecules had unique molecular identifiers attached to them. TCRdb passed the 5' RACE reads through MiXCR, listing each CDR3 protein once. This table has just under 90,000 distinct CDR3 sequences, about 15% appearing once. This CDR3 is 13 amino acids long. The ends lost 7 bases at V and 4 bases at J; junction bases unmatched: 6. These data are taken from a study of early T cells in non-severe SARS-CoV-2 infection. As for the study in general: Bulk RNA from unsorted whole blood was sequenced; chains were unpaired. Study-wide results and limits: Comparison of clonotypes with VDJdb favored anti-spike CD8 responses while missing private and CD4 specificities.

This TCR was sampled from an adult who was a healthcare worker with PCR-confirmed SARS-CoV-2 infection or an uninfected control (not recorded which). The chain uses TRBV12-3 or TRBV12-4 and TRBJ1-1; TRBD1 aligns across 7 bases. The sample consisted of whole blood. The CDR3, as DNA: TGTGCCAGCAAGACGACAGGGCTCACTGAAGCTTTCTTT. Residues: CASKTTGLTEAFF.